This is a list of T cell receptor beta chains from one sample in a study of blood T cells in healthy people across ages. TCRdb itself ran the 5' RACE reads through MiXCR, one entry per CDR3 protein. The sample lists hundreds of thousands of distinct CDR3 sequences, about 59% occurring once. The specimen was blood. These TCRs come from a man younger than 45 in good health. Both conserved end residues are part of each CDR3. D genes are given only for firm matches. Clone size is shown for a subset of rows, as once, few, many or a class of expanded clone.

>TRBV6-1|TRBJ2-7|.|.
TGTGCCAGCAGTGAACCCCTCTACGAGCAGTACTTC
CASSEPLYEQYF
>TRBV20-1|TRBJ2-1|.|.
TGCAGTGTGGAGAGGGGGAAGCAGTTCTTC
CSVERGKQFF
>TRBV6-2/TRBV6-3|TRBJ2-5|.|.
TGTGCCAGCAGTTACAGGGAGGTTCGACCCTCTATGGAGCAGTACTTC
CASSYREVRPSMEQYF
>TRBV6-5|TRBJ1-1|.|.
TGTGCCAGCAGTCCCGGGTTGGGTGAAGCTTTCTTT
CASSPGLGEAFF
>TRBV7-2|TRBJ1-5|.|.
TGTGCCAGCAGTCCCCGGGTTGGCAATCAGCCCCAGCATTTT
CASSPRVGNQPQHF
>TRBV4-3|TRBJ2-5|.|.
TGCGCCAGCAGCCAAGATCTGGACCAAGAGACCCAGTACTTC
CASSQDLDQETQYF
>TRBV6-5|TRBJ2-4|.|.
TGTGCCAGCAGCTACACATTCTTAGCCAAAAACATTCAGTACTTC
CASSYTFLAKNIQYF
>TRBV7-3|TRBJ2-7|.|.
TGTGCCAGCAGCTTGGGTCCGACGGGCTACGAGCAGTACTTC
CASSLGPTGYEQYF
>TRBV6-2/TRBV6-3|TRBJ2-1|.|TRBD2
TGTGCCAGCAGTTACGGGGGACTAGCGGGAGTGCGGACCTACAATGAGCAGTTCTTC
CASSYGGLAGVRTYNEQFF
>TRBV2|TRBJ2-1|few|.
TGTGCCAGCATTGGGGCGGTGGGGTCCTACAATGAGCAGTTCTTC
CASIGAVGSYNEQFF
>TRBV6-5|TRBJ2-1|.|.
TGTGCCAGCAGTTACGGAGGAGTACGCAATGAGCAGTTCTTC
CASSYGGVRNEQFF
>TRBV10-3|TRBJ2-7|.|.
TGTGCCATCAGTGAGCGCGGCAGCTACGAGCAGTACTTC
CAISERGSYEQYF
>TRBV6-5|TRBJ2-3|.|.
TGTGCCAGCAGTAGGCCTAGGGCAGATACGCAGTATTTT
CASSRPRADTQYF
>TRBV3-1|TRBJ1-2|.|.
TGTGCCAGCAGCCCCCCTCTGGACCTAAACTATGGCTACACCTTC
CASSPPLDLNYGYTF
>TRBV27|TRBJ1-5|.|TRBD1
TGTGCCAGACCGACAGGGCGGGGTCAGCCCCAGCATTTT
CARPTGRGQPQHF
>TRBV9|TRBJ2-3|once|TRBD2
TGTGCCAGCAGCGTAGGAGCGGGGGGGCCCCCAGATACGCAGTATTTT
CASSVGAGGPPDTQYF
>TRBV7-2|TRBJ2-1|.|TRBD2
TGTGCCAGCAGGAGAGCGGGGTTAAGCAATGAGCAGTTCTTC
CASRRAGLSNEQFF
>TRBV30|TRBJ1-2|.|.
TGTGCCTGGAGTGGCGTAGGGTGTGGCTACACCTTC
CAWSGVGCGYTF
>TRBV7-2|TRBJ2-7|.|TRBD1
TGTGCCAGCAGCAGTGGGACAGCCGCCGCCTACGAGCAGTACTTC
CASSSGTAAAYEQYF
>TRBV28|TRBJ2-3|few|.
TGTGCCAGCAGTTTACCGGGAGGCACAGATACGCAGTATTTT
CASSLPGGTDTQYF
>TRBV11-3|TRBJ2-7|few|TRBD2
TGTGCCAGCAGCTACGGGACTACCTACGAGCAGTACTTC
CASSYGTTYEQYF
>TRBV29-1|TRBJ2-3|.|.
TGCAGCGTTGAGGGCAGCCCCCCAGATACGCAGTATTTT
CSVEGSPPDTQYF
>TRBV4-3|TRBJ2-7|.|.
TGCGCCAGCAGCCAAGACCCCAGGTCGCTGATCGAGCAGTACTTC
CASSQDPRSLIEQYF
>TRBV4-2|TRBJ1-1|.|.
TGTGCCAGCAGCCAAGACACCTTTATTTCGGCTTTCTTT
CASSQDTFISAFF
>TRBV29-1|TRBJ2-7|.|TRBD1
TGCAGCGTTTATGGGACAGGGAATTTCTACGAGCAGTACTTC
CSVYGTGNFYEQYF
>TRBV27|TRBJ1-5|few|.
TGTGCCAGCAGTCCTACGGGGGGGAGGCGCAATCAGCCCCAGCATTTT
CASSPTGGRRNQPQHF
>TRBV9|TRBJ2-4|once|TRBD2
TGTGCCAGCAGCGCGGGACTAGCGGGGGGGAGGGGAAACATTCAGTACTTC
CASSAGLAGGRGNIQYF
>TRBV5-1|TRBJ2-7|.|TRBD1
TGCGCCAGCAGCGTGGACAGGGTCGAGCAGTACTTC
CASSVDRVEQYF
>TRBV9|TRBJ2-3|.|.
TGTGCCAGCAGCCACGGGACCCGAGATACGCAGTATTTT
CASSHGTRDTQYF
>TRBV5-1|TRBJ2-1|.|.
TGCGCCAGCAGCGTCCAGGGGGAGGCAGACAATGAGCAGTTCTTC
CASSVQGEADNEQFF
>TRBV6-2/TRBV6-3|TRBJ2-7|.|TRBD2
TGTGCCAGCAGTCACCCGCTACGCCTAGCGGGGGTTCCCTCCTACGAGCAGTACTTC
CASSHPLRLAGVPSYEQYF
>TRBV6-2/TRBV6-3|TRBJ2-1|few|TRBD2
TGTGCCAGCAGCAATGGTCTAGCGGGCGAGATTGAGCAGTTCTTC
CASSNGLAGEIEQFF
>TRBV27|TRBJ2-1|.|TRBD1
TGTGCCAGCAAACAGGGGGCTTACAATGAGCAGTTCTTC
CASKQGAYNEQFF
>TRBV12-3/TRBV12-4|TRBJ2-4|.|TRBD2
TGTGCCAGCAGTTCCCTTCCTAGCGGGGGGGCCGTTGAAAACATTCAGTACTTC
CASSSLPSGGAVENIQYF
>TRBV6-6|TRBJ1-1|.|.
TGTGCCAGCAGTCCCCAGGACGTGAACACTGAAGCTTTCTTT
CASSPQDVNTEAFF
>TRBV9|TRBJ2-3|.|TRBD2
TGTGCCAGCACCTCCGGGACTAGGCACACAGATACGCAGTATTTT
CASTSGTRHTDTQYF
>TRBV27|TRBJ2-1|few|TRBD2
TGTGCCAGCAGTTTATCTGCACTAGCGGCGAAGAGCTCCTACAATGAGCAGTTCTTC
CASSLSALAAKSSYNEQFF
>TRBV12-3/TRBV12-4|TRBJ2-1|.|TRBD2
TGTGCCAGCAGTCATAGCGGGGGGGCAAGTGAGCAGTTCTTC
CASSHSGGASEQFF
>TRBV7-9|TRBJ1-6|.|.
TGTGCCAGCCGGGCGAGCAATAATTCACCCCTCCACTTT
CASRASNNSPLHF
>TRBV30|TRBJ1-2|few|.
TGTGCCAGACGACATAACTATGGCTACACCTTC
CARRHNYGYTF
>TRBV5-1|TRBJ2-1|.|.
TGCGCCAGCAGCTTAGAAGAGACGAAATACAATGAGCAGTTCTTC
CASSLEETKYNEQFF
>TRBV4-3|TRBJ2-5|.|.
TGCGCCAGCAGCCAATGGGACACCCAAGAGACACAGTACTTC
CASSQWDTQETQYF
>TRBV27|TRBJ2-7|.|.
TGTGCCAGCAGCTTACACTTAAGTTCTACGAAGCAGTACTTC
CASSLHLSSTKQYF
>TRBV29-1|TRBJ1-2|.|TRBD1
TGCAGCGTAGAAAAATTACAGGGGAATCGCCTTAATGGCTACACCTTC
CSVEKLQGNRLNGYTF
>TRBV12-3/TRBV12-4|TRBJ1-2|.|TRBD1
TGTGCCAGCAGTTCCCCCCCGCGGGACAGCGGCTACACCTTC
CASSSPPRDSGYTF
>TRBV29-1|TRBJ2-7|.|.
TGCAGCGTTGAAGGGGGGGATTGGGAGCAGTACTTC
CSVEGGDWEQYF
>TRBV6-5|TRBJ2-6|.|.
TGTGCCAGCAGTTACTCGACACTTGGGGCCAACGTCCTGACTTTC
CASSYSTLGANVLTF
>TRBV28|TRBJ1-4|.|.
TGTGCCAGCAGCTCTTACAGGAGACGGGGTGAAAAACTGTTTTTT
CASSSYRRRGEKLFF
>TRBV20-1|TRBJ2-1|few|.
TGCAGTGCTCACGGACCGGCAGCAGCCTACAATGAGCAGTTCTTC
CSAHGPAAAYNEQFF
>TRBV5-1|TRBJ2-3|.|.
TGCGCCAGCAGCTCGGAACTAGAAATAGATACGCAGTATTTT
CASSSELEIDTQYF